The 7 T cell receptor beta chains below all came from one sample that was sequenced in a study of regulatory T cells in long-lasting Graves disease. Arm-PCR with iRepertoire HTBI primers amplified the CDR3 regions for these TCR beta libraries. TCRdb ran MiXCR on the multiplex PCR reads and lists one entry per CDR3 protein. The sample carries about 420,000 distinct CDR3 sequences, roughly 15% recorded once. Noted time point: newly diagnosed GD, antithyroid drugs for less than 3 months. After RNA was extracted from PBMCs, the TCR library was made from it. Another study also made use of these data, one on T cells in Graves' hyperthyroidism and ophthalmopathy.

Sequences were derived from peripheral blood mononuclear cells (PBMCs), sampled at new diagnosis, from a patient treated with antithyroid drugs. The source is a woman younger than 30 with Graves disease.

The table lists this clonotype with many counts. The chain has TRBV28 and TRBJ2-7, with 11 bases fitting TRBD2. Losses at the gene ends were 5 bases for V and 4 bases for J; bases not matched to a gene: 4. Germline V CDR1 and CDR2: MDHEN, SYDVKM. This CDR3 is built from 14 residues. The CDR3 bases are TGTGCCAGCAGTATAACTAGCGGGAGTTACGAGCAGTACTTC. Protein product: CASSITSGSYEQYF.

This clonotype was counted between two and nine times. This chain joins TRBV30 and TRBJ1-1; tentative D call: TRBD1 (5 bases). Germline V gives CDR1 GTSNPN, CDR2 SVGIG (reference sequence). V was clipped by 2 bases and J by 2 bases, with 9 bases between them. The CDR3 has 13 residues. The CDR3 DNA reads as TGTGCCTGGAGTCAGGGTTTCAACACTGAAGCTTTCTTT. Translation: CAWSQGFNTEAFF.

Note on this clonotype: Being one base from a much bigger clone, this may be a read error. V is TRBV30 and J is TRBJ2-5, with no clear D. The DNA end is more similar to TRBJ2-7, so the J call may be wrong. There are 12 residues in the CDR3. Germline values: CDR1 GTSNPN, CDR2 SVGIG (reference sequence). The CDR3 loop reads CAWSDWANEQYF. CDR3 in DNA: TGTGCCTGGAGTGATTGGGCGAACGAGCAGTACTTC.

This clonotype has more than one count but fewer than ten. The CDR3 nucleotides are TGTGCCAGCAGCCCCAATTCCGGGATACTAGCTGGAAACACCATATATTTT. This translates into CASSPNSGILAGNTIYF. The V and J genes are TRBV9 and TRBJ1-3; D is undetermined. The germline V gene encodes CDR1 SGDLS and CDR2 YYNGEE. Trimming took 4 bases from V and 2 from J, leaving 19 bases between them. This CDR3 region has 17 residues.

This clonotype has ten or more counts. The chain carries TRBV12-3 or TRBV12-4 and TRBJ1-5; no definite D call. V dropped 4 bases and J dropped 9 bases, with 13 bases sitting between them. This CDR3 spans 13 amino acids. CDR3 loop: CASSSPGTTPQHF. Written as DNA, the CDR3 is TGTGCCAGCAGTTCCCCGGGTACAACGCCCCAGCATTTT.

The chain employs TRBV7-9 and TRBJ1-3, with 10 nucleotides matching TRBD1. There are 16 residues in the CDR3. Per germline, CDR1 SEHNR and CDR2 FQNEAQ (reference sequence). Trimming took 5 bases from V and 3 from J; bases not matched to a gene: 7. The CDR3 DNA reads TGTGCCAGCAGCCCCCGACAGGGGGCGCTTGGAAACACCATATATTTT. As protein: CASSPRQGALGNTIYF.

This clonotype was counted between two and nine times. The V gene is TRBV9, the J gene TRBJ1-2; D call uncertain. This CDR3 region has 16 residues. V lost 3 bases, J lost 0 bases, and 15 bases lay in between. The V gene's germline CDR1 is SGDLS and CDR2 YYNGEE. This CDR3 is CASSATPGSTNYGYTF. The CDR3 bases are TGTGCCAGCAGCGCTACTCCCGGGAGCACTAACTATGGCTACACCTTC. The variable domain in full, completed from reference TRBV9 and TRBJ1-2, reads DSGVTQTPKHLITATGQRVTLRCSPRSGDLSVYWYQQSLDQGLQFLIQYYNGEERAKGNILERFSAQQFPDLHSELNLSSLELGDSALYFCASSATPGSTNYGYTFGSGTRLTVV.